What follows describes a single TCR beta chain. Its antigen target is currently unknown. Base qualities are missing; no much larger clone stands one base away. The data belong to a study of vaccination effects on CD4 cells after COVID-19 (dated by TCRdb to between 2021 and 2023). Regarding the study in general: Across the study, the median time from the second dose to post-vaccine sampling was 72 days (range 14 to 241). The study compared SARS-CoV-2 spike-specific CD4+ TCR repertoires before and after mRNA vaccination in COVID-19 convalescent patients and infection-naive vaccine recipients. A total of around eleven COVID-19 convalescent patients and a few SARS-CoV-2-naive healthy vaccine recipients were included in the full study. In the study, cultures from other donors were sequenced using the Oncomine TCR Beta short-read assay on an Illumina iSeq 100.

The ViraFEST assay stimulated PBMC with viral peptide pools and then used TCR sequencing to identify antigen-specific CD4+ T cell clonotypes by expansion. After about 10 days of culture, CD4+ T cells were isolated with the EasySep CD4+ T cell isolation kit. Each participant received two doses of an mRNA SARS-CoV-2 vaccine, either BNT162b2 or mRNA-1273. Negative nucleocapsid antibody results before and after vaccination confirmed that the healthy vaccine recipients had no prior SARS-CoV-2 infection. Each well held two million PBMC cultured in IMDM containing approximately 5% human AB serum, roughly 9.6 IU/ml IL-2 and gentamicin, along with roughly 10 ug/ml peptides. On days 3 and 7, half of the culture medium was replaced with fresh IL-2-containing medium. Unless noted otherwise, every peptide stimulation condition was cultured in triplicate wells. PBMC were separated from whole blood using Ficoll-Paque Plus gradient centrifugation and were then either cryopreserved at -140C or used fresh. Overlapping peptide pools spanned the spike proteins of SARS-CoV-2 and the common cold coronaviruses HCoV-NL63, HCoV-OC43 and HCoV-229E. The QIAamp micro DNA kit was used to extract genomic DNA from the cultured CD4+ T cells.

What the authors observed across the whole study: Among healthy vaccine recipients, nearly all vaccine-induced clones were SARS-CoV-2 mono-reactive, and only 1 of 255 was cross-reactive with common cold coronaviruses. Only a small number of convalescent patients were included, and no early post-infection timepoints were available, which limited the study. Clones induced by infection and clones induced by vaccination both contracted markedly at late timepoints after vaccination, which fits with T cell responses waning over time.

From cysteine to phenylalanine, the CDR3 is 14 amino acids long. CDR3 DNA is the only sequence kept; it has 42 bases, read in frame from the first base. Sequences SGHRS (CDR1) and YFSETQ (CDR2) are obtained from the germline V gene. V is shortened by 3 bases, J by 3 bases, and the region joining them spans 12 bases. Library construction relied on the immunoSEQ multiplex PCR assay. TCR beta CDR3 sequencing was performed on DNA from the cultured, isolated CD4+ T cells. As for how the authors treated the data: Non-productive TCR sequences were discarded, and reads were trimmed to the CDR3 region, with only CDR3s of 7 or more amino acids retained. Antigen-specific clonotypes were identified with the MANAFEST web app by comparing expansion in peptide wells against reference cultures. For clones to be considered positive, expansion at FDR<0.05 versus reference and all other wells, an odds ratio above 5, and a frequency above 0.1% in two replicate wells were required. A clonotype was defined as cross-reactive if the clonotype was significantly expanded both in SARS-CoV-2 spike wells and in at least one common cold coronavirus spike condition. CDR3 similarity was assessed by Levenshtein distance with the stringdist R package, and unrooted trees were built with ape in R 3.6.1. TCRdb re-hosts the immuneACCESS table, in-frame sequences only. Its copies lack some clones; in the studies checked, an unresolved V gene accounts for under half of them, and the cause for the rest is not known. V and J calls and clone size come straight from that table; D and trimming were deduced from the DNA. The table for this sample lists 25,000 or so clones; less than 85% of them were counted only once. The top ten clonotypes cover less than 9% of the sample.

In this chain, TRBV5-1 is recombined with TRBJ2-5; perhaps TRBD1 is the D gene, with 5 bases matching. The receptor comes from a human donor who received a COVID-19 vaccine. Sequences were derived from CD4+ T cells from PBMCs cultured with SARS-CoV-2 spike peptides, sampled after COVID-19 vaccination. According to the study, the label for this sample's cell subset or site signals: SARS-CoV-2 spike overlapping peptide pool stimulation. At the DNA level, the sequence is TGCGCCAGCAGCTCCGAGACAGTAGAAGAGACCCAGTACTTC. It codes for CASSSETVEETQYF.